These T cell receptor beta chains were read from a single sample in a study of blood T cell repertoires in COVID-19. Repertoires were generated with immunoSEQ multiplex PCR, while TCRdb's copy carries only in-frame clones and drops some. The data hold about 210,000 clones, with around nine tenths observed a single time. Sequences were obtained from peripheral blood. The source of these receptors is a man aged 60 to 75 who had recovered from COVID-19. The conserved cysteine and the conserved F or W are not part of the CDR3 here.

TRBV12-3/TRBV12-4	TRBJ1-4	ASSLRQGEKLF
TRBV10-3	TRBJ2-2	AITEGQGGTGELF
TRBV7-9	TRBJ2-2	ASSLGLAGTGELF
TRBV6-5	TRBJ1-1	ASSPLTGVNTEAF
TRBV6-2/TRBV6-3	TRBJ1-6	ASSYFHRDNSPLH
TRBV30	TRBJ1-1	AWNRGAVNTEAF
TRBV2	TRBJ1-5	ASSVGQRNQPQH
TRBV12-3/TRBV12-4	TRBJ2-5	ASSLGRSKTQY
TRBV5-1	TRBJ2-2	ASSRPEEGDTGELF
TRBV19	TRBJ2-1	ASSDGLAGGRSNEQF
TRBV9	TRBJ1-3	ASSQAAEGTIY
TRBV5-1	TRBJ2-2	ASTVAGAGTGELF
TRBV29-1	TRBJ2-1	SGKGLAGDSSYNEQF
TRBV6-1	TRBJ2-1	ASSERAGKGYNEQF
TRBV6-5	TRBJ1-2	ASSYSVTGGTYT
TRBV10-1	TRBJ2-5	ASSQVGTPETQY
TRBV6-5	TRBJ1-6	ASSYSLTGINSPLH
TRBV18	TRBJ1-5	ASSLPTDHTYSNQPQH
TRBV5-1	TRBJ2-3	ASSSQRVSSTDTQY
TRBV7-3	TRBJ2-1	ASSFTSSGSYNEQF
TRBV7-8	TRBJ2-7	ASSLVTATGQGPYEQY
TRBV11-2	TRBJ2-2	ASSFDWPNTGELF
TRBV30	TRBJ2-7	AWGSGNQY